These T cell receptor beta chains were read from a single sample in a study of T-cell reconstitution after alpha-beta-depleted transplantation in children. TCRdb reanalysed the PCR reads using MiXCR and keeps one entry per CDR3 protein. Of hundreds of thousands of distinct CDR3 sequences in the sample, 30% to 35% were seen once. The material sequenced was PBMCs from the stem cell graft donor, taken from the stem cell graft. The source of these receptors is a human donor who donated a stem cell graft to a child with aplastic anemia. Each CDR3 is given with its conserved first and last residue. The D gene is left open where the match is weak.

cdr3_aa v_call d_call j_call
CSAADRGTQETQYF TRBV20-1 TRBD1 TRBJ2-5
CASSLSTALPPKDNEQFF TRBV13 . TRBJ2-1
CASSYQTVRSFKANVLTF TRBV6-5 . TRBJ2-6
CASSVGYSSNEKLFF TRBV9 . TRBJ1-4
CASSPPKKTQYF TRBV28 . TRBJ2-5
CASSLERTSGRSQYF TRBV7-2 TRBD2 TRBJ2-3
CSARRGSESYNEQFF TRBV20-1 TRBD2 TRBJ2-1
CASSPLRGETNTEAFF TRBV18 . TRBJ1-1
CASSRSGSQETQYF TRBV3-1 . TRBJ2-5
CASSPPQGGAGYGYTF TRBV9 TRBD1 TRBJ1-2
CSVRIQNTEAFF TRBV29-1 . TRBJ1-1
CASSPLGAKNTEAFF TRBV18 . TRBJ1-1
CASSDAGRNTEAFF TRBV2 . TRBJ1-1
CASGRGELFF TRBV28 . TRBJ1-4
CSVSRLAGDLADTQYF TRBV29-1 TRBD2 TRBJ2-3
CASSLEGSRRETQYF TRBV5-4 . TRBJ2-5
CASTYQYEQYF TRBV7-9 . TRBJ2-7
CASSFRAGGTDTQYF TRBV12-3/TRBV12-4 TRBD2 TRBJ2-3
CASSARELIGELFF TRBV6-2/TRBV6-3 TRBD2 TRBJ2-2
CASRQIDTDTQYF TRBV19 . TRBJ2-3
CASSPRGGRRDEQFF TRBV28 TRBD2 TRBJ2-1
CASSQVFAGLNEQYF TRBV4-3 . TRBJ2-7
CASSLTGTSIYNEQFF TRBV7-6 TRBD2 TRBJ2-1
CASSDRTAQETQYF TRBV9 . TRBJ2-5
CASSPVSGTGGNQPQHF TRBV18 TRBD1 TRBJ1-5
CASSPPSSGRGSYEQYF TRBV18 TRBD2 TRBJ2-7
CASSLVGQGMRTEAFF TRBV7-2 TRBD1 TRBJ1-1
CASSVGGQGADGYTF TRBV9 TRBD1 TRBJ1-2
CSATPTSGRAAYEQYF TRBV20-1 TRBD2 TRBJ2-7
CASSYRNTIYF TRBV6-5 . TRBJ1-3
CSVEWTVRGTGELFF TRBV29-1 . TRBJ2-2
CASSTRGLNSGNTIYF TRBV12-3/TRBV12-4 . TRBJ1-3
CSAPTRTSGIEQFF TRBV20-1 TRBD2 TRBJ2-1